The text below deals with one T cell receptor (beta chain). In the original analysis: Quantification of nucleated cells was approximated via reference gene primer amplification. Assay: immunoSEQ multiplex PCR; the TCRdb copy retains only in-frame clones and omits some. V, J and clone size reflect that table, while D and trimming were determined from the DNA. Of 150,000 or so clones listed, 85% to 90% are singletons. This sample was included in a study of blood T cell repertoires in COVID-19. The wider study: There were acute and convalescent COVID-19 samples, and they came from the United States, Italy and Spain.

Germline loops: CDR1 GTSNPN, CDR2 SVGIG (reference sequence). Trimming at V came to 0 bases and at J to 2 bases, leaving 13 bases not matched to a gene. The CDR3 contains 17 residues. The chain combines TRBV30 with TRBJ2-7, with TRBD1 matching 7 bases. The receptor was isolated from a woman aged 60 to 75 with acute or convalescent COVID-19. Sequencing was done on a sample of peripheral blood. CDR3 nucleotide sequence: TGTGCCTGGAGTGTAAGGGGGCAGGGGCTATCTCCCTACGAGCAGTACTTC. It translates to CAWSVRGQGLSPYEQYF.